This TCR beta chain was captured in a study of blood T cells in healthy people across ages. CDR1 and CDR2 from the germline V gene are ENHRY and SYGVKD. The CDR3 covers 15 residues. Through a sample-barcoded 5' primer and a J-beta primer mix, a second PCR was run for about 6 to 11 cycles. TCRdb used MiXCR to reprocess the 5' RACE reads, holding one entry per CDR3 protein. Found here are some 790,000 distinct CDR3 sequences, about 30% of them singletons; the top ten hold approximately 15%. Regarding the study as a whole: Long-lived donors had more naive CD4+ cells and higher diversity than aged donors. Leaving the PBMCs unsorted stopped any conclusive comparison of naive versus antigen-experienced cells.

As for this clonotype: Its antigen is still unknown. This may come from a read error, since a much larger clone is one base off.

This chain joins TRBV10-3 and TRBJ1-6, with D unclear. The sequence was collected from a woman older than 75 in good health. Sequencing was carried out using blood. The CDR3, as DNA: TGTGCCATCAGTCCCCTCTCGGGTCGGAATTCACCCTTCCACTTT. Translated: CAISPLSGRNSPFHF.